This T cell receptor (beta chain) was identified in a study of CD8 T cells in Susac syndrome. The diagnostic criteria were recently defined, and patients with Susac syndrome met them for definite or probable disease. Random hexamers were used to reverse transcribe the RNA input (roughly 0.5 to 1 ug). TCR beta CDR3 was amplified by immunoSEQ multiplex PCR. This amplification extended across 54 Vbeta and 13 Jbeta segments. A single record per CDR3 protein comes from TCRdb applying MiXCR to the immunoSEQ multiplex PCR reads. The sample holds some 75,000 distinct CDR3 sequences, 80% to 95% seen once. Germline V gene lookup returns CDR1 LGHNA and CDR2 YNFKEQ. The CDR3 length is 15 residues. J lost 10 bases, V lost 4 bases, and 10 bases had no gene match.

The V gene is TRBV4-2, the J gene TRBJ2-4; 10 bases agree with TRBD1. The origin of this receptor is a human donor with Susac syndrome. What was sequenced was CD8+ T cells from PBMCs. CDR3 sequence reads: CASSRGTGELLIQYF. CDR3 coding DNA: TGTGCCAGCAGCCGGGGGACAGGGGAACTCCTGATTCAGTACTTC.